The 18 T cell receptor beta chains reported below all come from one sample, sequenced in a study of T cell clones after liver transplantation (dated by TCRdb to about 2019). Libraries were prepared through the immunoSEQ multiplex PCR assay. In its TCRdb copy, this immuneACCESS table keeps in-frame sequences only and misses some clones. Where compared with another copy, unresolved V genes explain less than half of these, and the others have no known cause. For this sample the table gives 40,000 to 55,000 clones, of which approximately 71% were detected only once. The top ten clones comprise just under 10% of the sample. Sequences were derived from CD4+ T cells from blood, sampled around 54 months after liver transplant. These receptors were collected from a human patient who received a liver transplant. Following a transplant, a fraction of the T cells may be traceable to the graft donor.

The rearrangement uses TRBV7-2 and TRBJ2-7, with TRBD2 matching 7 bases. The CDR3 contains 15 residues. The germline gives CDR1 SGHTA, CDR2 FQGNSA. V trimming: 5 bases; J trimming: 1 base; junction bases outside the gene matches: 8. The CDR3: CASSPQEGGSYEQYF. CDR3 sequence (DNA): TGTGCCAGCAGCCCGCAGGAGGGAGGGTCCTACGAGCAGTACTTC.

The chain has TRBV10-1 and TRBJ2-3, with D possibly being TRBD2 (5 bases). CDR1 and CDR2 from the germline V gene are WNHNN and SYGVQD (reference sequence). Deletions cut 3 bases from V and 6 bases from J, with 16 bases between. The CDR3 length is 15 residues. CDR3 loop: CASSDRTRGSDTQYF. The CDR3 nucleotides are TGCGCCAGCAGTGACAGGACCCGGGGTTCGGATACGCAGTATTTT.

The chain is built from TRBV9 and TRBJ2-7, with a tentative D call TRBD2 (6 bases). Germline CDR1 and CDR2: SGDLS and YYNGEE. The CDR3 is 16 residues long. V was trimmed by 0 bases and J by 0 bases, leaving 13 bases between them. The DNA of the CDR3 is TGTGCCAGCAGCGTAGCAGGGTGGAGGGGCTCCTACGAGCAGTACTTC. It translates to CASSVAGWRGSYEQYF.

This clone was recorded only once. The chain joins TRBV5-1 to TRBJ1-1; D unclear. The germline V and J ends were trimmed by 3 bases and 5 bases, with 8 bases remaining between them. This CDR3 region has 12 residues. CDR1 SGHRS and CDR2 YFSETQ come from the germline V gene. The CDR3 DNA reads TGCGCCAGCAGCTCCCTGGGGACTGAAGCTTTCTTT. Its protein product is CASSSLGTEAFF. Variable domain in full (rest from reference TRBV5-1 and TRBJ1-1): KAGVTQTPRYLIKTRGQQVTLSCSPISGHRSVSWYQQTPGQGLQFLFEYFSETQRNKGNFPGRFSGRQFSNSRSEMNVSTLELGDSALYLCASSSLGTEAFFGQGTRLTVV.

The J gene is TRBJ2-7, the V gene TRBV6-6, with a tentative D call TRBD1 (5 bases). This CDR3 contains 11 residues. Germline V CDR1 and CDR2: MNHNY, SVGAGI (reference sequence). Trimming pared 5 bases from V and 7 bases from J, leaving 9 bases between. CDR3 sequence (DNA): TGTGCCAGCAGTCCTAGGGGTGAGCAGTACTTC. Its protein product is CASSPRGEQYF.

This rearrangement joins TRBV4-1 to TRBJ1-6, with TRBD1 as a possible D gene (5 bases). The germline V gene has CDR1 MGHRA and CDR2 YSYEKL. V was cut by 4 bases and J by 5 bases, with 12 bases left in between. This CDR3 has 15 residues. The CDR3 nucleotides are TGCGCCAGCAGCCGCACAAGGGGAGATAATTCACCCCTCCACTTT. This sequence encodes CASSRTRGDNSPLHF.

This clone showed up just once. The chain joins TRBV2 to TRBJ1-4; 7 bases align to TRBD1. Germline trimming cut 4 bases from V and 7 bases from J; bases unmatched to any gene: 9. CDR1 and CDR2 (germline): SNHLY, FYNNEI. The CDR3 is 15 amino acids. The CDR3 DNA is TGTGCCAGCAGTGCCAACAGGGGAGTTAGTGAAAAACTGTTTTTT. Amino acids: CASSANRGVSEKLFF.

The chain joins TRBV6-5 to TRBJ2-7, with 10 bases that match TRBD2. This CDR3 is built from 15 residues. V shed 4 bases and J 5 bases; nucleotides not matched to a gene: 8. Per germline, CDR1 MNHEY and CDR2 SVGAGI. The DNA of the CDR3 is TGTGCCAGCAGTTTACAGGGACTAGCGTCAGACGAGCAGTACTTC. It yields the protein CASSLQGLASDEQYF.

The chain carries TRBV4-1 and TRBJ1-1, with 11 bases lining up with TRBD1. The V and J ends lost 3 bases and 10 bases, in that order; junction bases with no gene match: 16. The CDR3 contains 17 residues. Germline loops: CDR1 MGHRA, CDR2 YSYEKL. The CDR3 spells CASSHGQGARGVSLAFF. The DNA for the CDR3 is TGCGCCAGCAGCCACGGACAGGGGGCTAGGGGTGTGTCTTTAGCTTTCTTT.

The chain couples TRBV6-1 to TRBJ2-5; TRBD1 or TRBD2 may be the D gene (6 bases each). The V end lost 9 bases, the J end lost 1 base, and 9 bases lay between the germline ends. This CDR3 contains 12 residues. From germline, CDR1 is MNHNS and CDR2 SASEGT. The CDR3 spells CASRGVQETQYF. As DNA, the CDR3 is TGTGCCAGTAGGGGGGTCCAAGAGACCCAGTACTTC.

The gene calls are TRBV6-5 and TRBJ2-1; D remains unclear. The CDR3 extends over 15 amino acids. Germline CDR1 MNHEY, CDR2 SVGAGI. V was trimmed by 0 bases and J by 5 bases, leaving 11 bases between them. CDR3 protein: CASSYSNPRDNEQFF. CDR3 DNA sequence: TGTGCCAGCAGTTACTCGAACCCACGCGACAATGAGCAGTTCTTC.

This rearrangement joins TRBV29-1 to TRBJ1-1; unclear D gene. Germline loops: CDR1 SQVTM, CDR2 ANQGSEA. The CDR3 consists of 14 residues. V lost 2 bases and J lost 4, with 14 bases in between. This CDR3 is CSVELPTVITEAFF. The DNA of the CDR3 is TGCAGCGTTGAACTTCCTACTGTAATCACTGAAGCTTTCTTT.

The rearrangement uses TRBV6-1 and TRBJ2-7; 13 nucleotides agree with TRBD2. J lost 3 bases, V lost 2 bases, and 1 base had no gene match. The CDR3 is made up of 15 amino acids. CDR1 is MNHNS and CDR2 is SASEGT in the germline V gene. CDR3 nucleotides: TGTGCCAGCAGTGAAACTAGCGGGGGGGACTACGAGCAGTACTTC. It specifies CASSETSGGDYEQYF.

This clone was recorded at least ten times. J is TRBJ1-2 and V is TRBV6-1; tentatively, D is TRBD1 (6 bases). The length of the CDR3 is 14 residues. V lost 3 bases and J 7 bases, leaving 15 bases between the germline ends. Germline CDR1 MNHNS, CDR2 SASEGT. As DNA, the CDR3 is TGTGCCAGCAGTGACCCAGGACAGACTCCTGGCTACACCTTC. It encodes CASSDPGQTPGYTF.

The chain is built from TRBV19 and TRBJ1-3, with TRBD1 as a possible D gene (5 bases). Trimming left V 4 bases short and J 2 bases short, with 15 bases between. Germline CDR1 is LNHDA and CDR2 is SQIVND (reference sequence). The CDR3 covers 16 residues. The CDR3: CASSSESGEAGNTIYF. The CDR3 DNA sequence: TGTGCCAGTAGTAGCGAGTCGGGGGAGGCTGGAAACACCATATATTTT.

This chain connects TRBV7-8 to TRBJ2-5; 8 nucleotides line up with TRBD2. With 2 bases clipped from V and 4 bases from J, the junction kept 6 bases outside the gene matches. Germline CDR1 reads SGHVS; CDR2 reads FQNEAQ. The CDR3 is 15 amino acids. CDR3 sequence (DNA): TGTGCCAGCAGCTTAAGGGGCGGGGGGTTAGAGACCCAGTACTTC. Protein product: CASSLRGGGLETQYF. The variable domain in full, completed from reference TRBV7-8 and TRBJ2-5, reads GAGVSQSPRYKVAKRGQDVALRCDPISGHVSLFWYQQALGQGPEFLTYFQNEAQLDKSGLPSDRFFAERPEGSVSTLKIQRTQQEDSAVYLCASSLRGGGLETQYFGPGTRLLVL.

This clone was picked up one time. V and J are TRBV4-2 and TRBJ1-5; 7 bases are a match to TRBD1. The CDR3 covers 18 residues. The germline gives CDR1 LGHNA, CDR2 YNFKEQ. V dropped 0 bases and J dropped 1; count of bases not matched to a gene: 9. The CDR3 DNA follows: TGTGCCAGCAGCCAAGATTTGACAGGGCGCGAAAGCAATCAGCCCCAGCATTTT. Translation: CASSQDLTGRESNQPQHF.

The chain carries TRBV6-5 and TRBJ1-1; D is undetermined. The CDR3 contains 14 residues. Germline-derived CDR1 and CDR2 are MNHEY and SVGAGI. Trimming stripped 6 bases from V and 0 bases from J, with 11 bases between. CDR3 nucleotides: TGTGCCAGCAGACCCCCGAGGTTGAACACTGAAGCTTTCTTT. Residues: CASRPPRLNTEAFF.